This is a list of T cell receptor beta chains from one sample in a study of cytomegalovirus exposure and HLA in healthy donors. Some clones are missing from TCRdb's copy, which holds only in-frame ones; the method was immunoSEQ multiplex PCR. The sample includes roughly 150,000 clones, around three quarters of them seen just once. Input material: PBMCs. These receptor sequences come from a man aged 40-55 years in good health and CMV-seronegative. The CDR3 runs from the conserved cysteine through the conserved F or W. The order of the fields is D gene, V gene, clone size, J gene, CDR3 DNA, CDR3 protein. D genes are given only for firm matches. Only some rows state a clone size, as once, few, many or a class for expanded clones.

D: TRBD1
V: TRBV6-5
size: few
J: TRBJ2-1
DNA: TGTGCCAGCAGTTCCGGGACAGACAAGCGGAATGAGCAGTTCTTC
CDR3: CASSSGTDKRNEQFF

D: -
V: TRBV28
size: few
J: TRBJ1-2
DNA: TGTGCCAGCAGTCGTAGACAGCGTAAAAACTATGGCTACACCTTC
CDR3: CASSRRQRKNYGYTF

D: -
V: TRBV7-2
size: once
J: TRBJ2-1
DNA: TGTGCCAGCAGCTTAGGGCTTTTCAATGAGCAGTTCTTC
CDR3: CASSLGLFNEQFF

D: -
V: TRBV2
size: -
J: TRBJ2-3
DNA: TGTGCCAGCAGTTTAGACGGGGTTAGGATCACAGATACGCAGTATTTT
CDR3: CASSLDGVRITDTQYF

D: -
V: TRBV29-1
size: -
J: TRBJ2-2
DNA: TGCAGCGTTGAAGCTCGAGGACAGCCCACCGGGGAGCTGTTTTTT
CDR3: CSVEARGQPTGELFF

D: -
V: TRBV7-9
size: -
J: TRBJ1-3
DNA: TGTGCCAGCAGCTGGGGAGAAGTCTCTGGAAACACCATATATTTT
CDR3: CASSWGEVSGNTIYF

D: TRBD1
V: TRBV28
size: -
J: TRBJ1-5
DNA: TGTGCCAGCAGCTCCGGGACAGGGCGCAATCAGCCCCAGCATTTT
CDR3: CASSSGTGRNQPQHF

D: TRBD1
V: TRBV27
size: once
J: TRBJ2-5
DNA: TGTGCCAGCAGTGGGACAGGGGGCAGGGAGACCCAGTACTTC
CDR3: CASSGTGGRETQYF

D: -
V: TRBV5-1
size: -
J: TRBJ2-5
DNA: TGCGCCAGCACCAGGGCAGACGGGGAGACCCAGTACTTC
CDR3: CASTRADGETQYF

D: -
V: TRBV29-1
size: once
J: TRBJ1-1
DNA: TGCAGCGTAGGGGCGCTGGGCACTGAAGCTTTCTTT
CDR3: CSVGALGTEAFF

D: -
V: TRBV10-3
size: -
J: TRBJ1-3
DNA: TGTGCCATCAGGGTCGGAGACACCATATATTTT
CDR3: CAIRVGDTIYF